This TCR beta chain was found in a study of OX40 agonist ivuxolimab in advanced cancers. About the study: Checkpoint inhibitors had been given previously to over 30% of patients. Study-level points and caveats: Several nonresponders also turned out to have low normalized T-cell clonal expansion. Partly responding patients at 0.1-3.0 mg/kg showed some of the smallest clonal expansion. CD8+ T cells showed, on average, more clonal expansion than CD4+ cells.

Per the germline V gene, CDR1 is MGHRA and CDR2 is YSYEKL. The CDR3 length is 14 residues. Trimming left V 4 bases short and J 4 bases short, with 13 bases between. This table comes from immunoSEQ multiplex PCR, and its TCRdb copy is limited to in-frame clones, with some not included. The table records 78,000 or so clones, 70% to 90% of them present only once. By share, this clone counts as medium-sized. What it binds is not known. The rearrangement links TRBV4-1 to TRBJ1-1; possibly TRBD1 for D (6 bases). The input for sequencing was CD4+ or CD8+ T cells sorted from blood, taken in a trial of the OX40 agonist ivuxolimab. The origin of this receptor is an adult with an advanced solid tumor such as melanoma, head and neck, liver or kidney cancer. CDR3 protein: CASSPNREGTEAFF. The DNA of the CDR3 is TGCGCCAGCAGCCCTAACAGGGAAGGCACTGAAGCTTTCTTT.